These T cell receptor beta chains were read from a single sample in a study of blood T cells in healthy people across ages. TCRdb re-analysed the 5' RACE reads in MiXCR, keeping a single row per CDR3 protein. The sample records some 1,500,000 distinct CDR3 sequences, 35% to 45% being singletons. Sequenced input: blood. The source of these receptors is a woman younger than 30 in good health. The CDR3 runs from the conserved cysteine through the conserved F or W. A D gene is named only where the DNA matches it firmly. Some rows mark clone size as missing; the rest say once, few, many or name a class of expanded clone.

v_gene	j_gene	abundance	d_gene	CDR3aa	CDR3nt
TRBV6-2/TRBV6-3	TRBJ2-7	.	.	CASSYSLQGGNEQYF	TGTGCCAGCAGTTACAGTCTACAGGGCGGCAACGAGCAGTACTTC
TRBV4-3	TRBJ1-2	many	TRBD1	CASRGQNYGYTF	TGTGCCAGCAGGGGACAGAACTATGGCTACACCTTC
TRBV10-3	TRBJ2-1	few	TRBD2	CAIRELAGGDREQFF	TGTGCCATCAGGGAACTAGCGGGAGGTGATCGAGAGCAGTTCTTC
TRBV7-2	TRBJ1-1	.	.	CASSLVGFTEAFF	TGTGCCAGCAGCTTAGTAGGGTTCACTGAAGCTTTCTTT
TRBV29-1	TRBJ1-1	.	.	CSVEYKNTEAFF	TGCAGCGTTGAATACAAGAACACTGAAGCTTTCTTT
TRBV6-1	TRBJ1-5	.	.	CASKGDNQPQHF	TGTGCCAGCAAAGGGGACAATCAGCCCCAGCATTTT
TRBV30	TRBJ1-1	.	TRBD1	CALNPGGTEAFF	TGTGCGCTAAATCCAGGGGGGACTGAAGCTTTCTTT
TRBV10-3	TRBJ1-1	.	TRBD1	CAIRPTGWSEAFF	TGTGCCATCAGGCCGACAGGGTGGAGTGAAGCTTTCTTT
TRBV7-6	TRBJ1-5	.	.	CASSLDAGFNQPQHF	TGTGCCAGCAGCTTAGATGCAGGGTTCAATCAGCCCCAGCATTTT
TRBV10-2	TRBJ1-2	.	.	CASSDNNYGYTF	TGCGCCAGCAGTGATAACAACTATGGCTACACCTTC
TRBV7-9	TRBJ1-2	.	TRBD1	CASSLESGQGGGYTF	TGTGCCAGCAGCTTAGAGTCCGGACAGGGTGGTGGCTACACCTTC
TRBV6-5	TRBJ2-7	.	TRBD1	CASSRSTGGEQYF	TGTGCCAGCAGCCGATCTACAGGGGGCGAGCAGTACTTC
TRBV12-3/TRBV12-4	TRBJ2-3	.	.	CASSYVQPTDMQYF	TGTGCCAGCAGTTATGTACAGCCCACAGATATGCAGTATTTT
TRBV21-1	TRBJ2-7	.	.	CASSRWTSGDQYNEQYF	TGTGCCAGCAGCAGATGGACTAGCGGAGACCAGTACAATGAGCAGTACTTC
TRBV7-2	TRBJ2-5	.	.	CASSFKMRGQETQYF	TGTGCCAGCAGCTTCAAGATGAGGGGCCAAGAGACCCAGTACTTC
TRBV27	TRBJ1-1	few	.	CASRGVYTEAFF	TGTGCCAGCAGAGGGGTTTACACTGAAGCTTTCTTT
TRBV4-3	TRBJ1-1	.	.	CASSQDYTHTEAFF	TGCGCCAGCAGCCAAGACTACACGCACACTGAAGCTTTCTTT
TRBV7-2	TRBJ2-3	few	.	CASSPQGLDTDTQYF	TGTGCCAGCAGCCCTCAAGGCCTAGACACAGATACGCAGTATTTT
TRBV7-2	TRBJ2-3	.	.	CASKEKHLSTDTQYF	TGTGCCAGCAAAGAAAAACACCTTAGCACAGATACGCAGTATTTT
TRBV12-3/TRBV12-4	TRBJ2-2	.	TRBD2	CASSLGASGLNTGELFF	TGTGCCAGCAGTTTAGGGGCTAGCGGACTGAACACCGGGGAGCTGTTTTTT